Each of the 31 T cell receptor beta chains below was sequenced from the same sample in a study of cytomegalovirus exposure and HLA in healthy donors. The PCR ran on 60 Vbeta and 13 Jbeta primers. Using immunoSEQ multiplex PCR, the repertoire was profiled, and TCRdb retains in-frame clones only, with some absent. The sample lists 150,000 to 200,000 clones, roughly 87% occurring once. The material sequenced was PBMCs. These receptors were obtained from a boy under 10 years old in good health and CMV-seronegative.

The chain uses TRBV5-6 and TRBJ1-2, with 8 bases lining up with TRBD1. Unmatched junction bases numbered 5, after V lost 2 bases and J lost 5 bases. CDR1 and CDR2 (germline): SGHDT, YYEEEE. The CDR3 has 14 amino acids. As DNA, the CDR3 is TGTGCCAGCAGCTTCACGGGACAGGCTTATGGCTACACCTTC. It specifies CASSFTGQAYGYTF.

The chain employs TRBV5-6 and TRBJ1-6; 9 bases map to TRBD1. V was clipped by 4 bases and J by 6 bases; unmatched bases: 8. Per the germline V gene, CDR1 is SGHDT and CDR2 is YYEEEE. This CDR3 spans 16 amino acids. CDR3: CASSLNRGQGNSPLHF. The CDR3 DNA is TGTGCCAGCAGCCTCAACAGGGGGCAGGGTAATTCACCCCTCCACTTT.

The V gene is TRBV6-1, the J gene TRBJ2-7; 7 bases agree with TRBD1. The V gene's germline CDR1 is MNHNS and CDR2 SASEGT. The ends lost 4 bases at V and 3 bases at J; junction bases unmatched: 9. The CDR3 totals 15 residues. CDR3 bases: TGTGCCAGCAGTGTTCATACAGGGGAGATCTACGAGCAGTACTTC. It is translated as CASSVHTGEIYEQYF.

V usage is TRBV28 and J usage is TRBJ1-2; D is ambiguous. Per the germline V gene, CDR1 is MDHEN and CDR2 is SYDVKM. This CDR3 region has 14 residues. Trimming pared 2 bases from V and 2 bases from J, leaving 9 bases between. CDR3 in DNA: TGTGCCAGCAGTTTAATGATGGAGAACTATGGCTACACCTTC. It encodes CASSLMMENYGYTF.

This clone was recorded a few times. V gene TRBV4-2 combines with J gene TRBJ2-7; TRBD2 agrees at 7 bases. CDR1 and CDR2 from the germline V gene are LGHNA and YNFKEQ. The CDR3 extends over 15 amino acids. V lost 3 bases, J lost 2 bases, and 7 bases stayed unmatched. CDR3 bases: TGTGCCAGCAGCCAGGTCCTAGCGGAACCCTACGAGCAGTACTTC. This encodes CASSQVLAEPYEQYF.

The chain recombines TRBV7-2 with TRBJ2-7, with 9 nucleotides matching TRBD1. The CDR3 contains 15 residues. Trimming cost V 5 bases and J 3 bases; bases outside gene matches: 8. Looked up from germline, CDR1 is SGHTA and CDR2 is FQGNSA. This chain's CDR3 is CASSAPRDRDYEQYF. CDR3 DNA sequence: TGTGCCAGCAGCGCGCCCCGGGACAGGGACTACGAGCAGTACTTC.

The chain recombines TRBV2 with TRBJ1-1; TRBD1 might be the D (6 bases). V was pared by 6 bases and J by 3 bases, with 11 bases between. Germline-derived CDR1 and CDR2 are SNHLY and FYNNEI. The CDR3 is 13 amino acids. The CDR3 protein is CASSPRTDTEAFF. In DNA form, the CDR3 reads TGTGCCAGCAGCCCTCGGACAGACACTGAAGCTTTCTTT. Looking up the rest from reference TRBV2 and TRBJ1-1 gives the full variable domain: EPEVTQTPSHQVTQMGQEVILRCVPISNHLYFYWYRQILGQKVEFLVSFYNNEISEKSEIFDDQFSVERPDGSNFTLKIRSTKLEDSAMYFCASSPRTDTEAFFGQGTRLTVV.

The chain uses TRBV6-1 and TRBJ1-5; 10 bases are shared with TRBD1. The V segment lost 1 base and the J segment 6 bases; nucleotides outside the gene matches: 0. Germline V gives CDR1 MNHNS, CDR2 SASEGT. There are 14 residues in the CDR3. The CDR3 sequence: CASSEGTGGQPQHF. CDR3 nucleotides: TGTGCCAGCAGTGAAGGGACAGGGGGTCAGCCCCAGCATTTT.

The CDR3 sequence: CASSLGTAQETQYF. In DNA form, the CDR3 reads TGTGCCAGCAGCTTAGGGACAGCCCAAGAGACCCAGTACTTC. This sequence joins TRBV7-9 and TRBJ2-5; D possibly corresponds to TRBD1 (6 bases). Between the trimmed V and J ends, which lost 1 base and 1 base, there was a span of 7 bases. The CDR3 is made up of 14 amino acids. Germline V gene lookup returns CDR1 SEHNR and CDR2 FQNEAQ (reference sequence).

As DNA, the CDR3 is TGCGCCAGTCGCCCGGGGGTAGCTGGGGCCAACGTCCTGACTTTC. Amino acids: CASRPGVAGANVLTF. The J gene is TRBJ2-6, the V gene TRBV5-1, with D perhaps matching TRBD2 (6 bases). V was cut by 8 bases and J by 2 bases, with 14 bases left in between. The germline gives CDR1 SGHRS, CDR2 YFSETQ. This CDR3 contains 15 residues.

This clone appeared a few times. This chain uses TRBV14 with TRBJ1-1, with D possibly TRBD1 on 5 matching bases. Per germline, CDR1 SGHDN and CDR2 FVKESK. The germline V and J ends were trimmed by 0 bases and 5 bases, with 13 bases remaining between them. The CDR3 runs to 15 residues. The CDR3 DNA reads as TGTGCCAGCAGCCAAGATTGGGGGGGGTTTACTGAAGCTTTCTTT. This translates into CASSQDWGGFTEAFF.

The genes are TRBV7-8 and TRBJ2-7; 7 bases fit TRBD1. The V and J ends lost 1 base and 3 bases, in that order; junction bases with no gene match: 18. This CDR3 comprises 19 residues. CDR1 and CDR2 from the germline V gene are SGHVS and FQNEAQ. For the CDR3, the DNA is TGTGCCAGCAGCTTAGAGGTGGGCAGTAGACAGGGTGCAGGCTACGAGCAGTACTTC. It translates to CASSLEVGSRQGAGYEQYF.

The V call is TRBV6-5, the J call TRBJ2-2; 10 bases align to TRBD1. Germline assignment: CDR1 MNHEY and CDR2 SVGAGI. V was pared by 4 bases and J by 4 bases, with 3 bases of the junction left unmatched. The CDR3 consists of 15 residues. In DNA, the CDR3 is TGTGCCAGCAGTTCGGACAGGGGGTTCACCGGGGAGCTGTTTTTT. Its protein product is CASSSDRGFTGELFF.

This clone was counted only a few times. The chain combines TRBV29-1 with TRBJ1-1; possible D gene TRBD1, 6 bases. Germline loops: CDR1 SQVTM, CDR2 ANQGSEA. Trimming stripped 3 bases from V and 0 bases from J, with 8 bases between. CDR3 size: 13 residues. Here the CDR3 DNA reads TGCAGCGTTGACCGGGACATGAACACTGAAGCTTTCTTT. Its protein is CSVDRDMNTEAFF.

The rearrangement uses TRBV6-1 and TRBJ1-4, with 10 bases that match TRBD1. CDR3 length: 15 residues. After removal of 6 bases from V and 10 bases from J, the junction contained 11 bases not matched to a gene. Germline loops: CDR1 MNHNS, CDR2 SASEGT. For the CDR3, the DNA is TGTGCCAGCAGCATAAGGACAGGGGGAACGGGAAAACTGTTTTTT. Its translation: CASSIRTGGTGKLFF.

The gene calls are TRBV11-2 and TRBJ1-4; D gene uncertain. Germline CDR1 is SGHAT and CDR2 is FQNNGV. The CDR3 extends over 15 amino acids. V lost 1 base to trimming and J lost 1 base, with 7 bases between them. CDR3: CASSLGTVTNEKLFF. CDR3 coding DNA: TGTGCCAGCAGCTTAGGCACAGTAACTAATGAAAAACTGTTTTTT. The full variable domain, rest sourced from reference TRBV11-2 and TRBJ1-4, is EAGVAQSPRYKIIEKRQSVAFWCNPISGHATLYWYQQILGQGPKLLIQFQNNGVVDDSQLPKDRFSAERLKGVDSTLKIQPAKLEDSAVYLCASSLGTVTNEKLFFGSGTQLSVL.

V gene TRBV29-1 combines with J gene TRBJ2-7; D is ambiguous. The germline CDR1 and CDR2 sequences are SQVTM and ANQGSEA. The CDR3 runs to 11 residues. Trimming shortened V by 0 bases and J by 3 bases, and 3 bases separated the two germline ends. The CDR3 spells CSVEDSYEQYF. The DNA of the CDR3 is TGCAGCGTTGAAGACAGCTACGAGCAGTACTTC.

The gene calls are TRBV7-9 and TRBJ1-6; D unresolved. The V end was cut by 4 bases, the J end by 7 bases, with 14 bases between. The germline V gene encodes CDR1 SEHNR and CDR2 FQNEAQ (reference sequence). The CDR3 length is 15 residues. The CDR3: CASSSREEVNSPLHF. CDR3 coding DNA: TGTGCCAGCAGCTCCCGGGAAGAAGTGAATTCACCCCTCCACTTT.

The CDR3 coding sequence is TGTGCCAGCAGGAAACCGGGACAGGGTACTGAAGCTTTCTTT. Amino acids: CASRKPGQGTEAFF. The chain combines TRBV6-5 with TRBJ1-1; TRBD1 aligns across 9 bases. The junction had 7 bases not matched to a gene; V was cut back by 6 bases and J by 5 bases. Germline V gene data show CDR1 as MNHEY and CDR2 as SVGAGI. The CDR3 runs to 14 residues.

The V and J genes are TRBV6-1 and TRBJ2-2; D remains unclear. Germline values: CDR1 MNHNS, CDR2 SASEGT. V was clipped by 6 bases and J by 6 bases, with 17 bases between them. CDR3 length equals 15 residues. The CDR3 spells CASSPGGLVPGELFF. As DNA, the CDR3 is TGTGCCAGCAGCCCCGGCGGCTTAGTCCCCGGGGAGCTGTTTTTT.

The genes are TRBV5-8 and TRBJ2-3; TRBD2 might be the D (6 bases). Germline V gives CDR1 SGHTS, CDR2 YDEGEE. This CDR3 contains 17 residues. V lost 2 bases, J lost 2 bases, and 18 bases lay in between. CDR3 loop: CASSLVILSDYTDTQYF. In DNA form, the CDR3 reads TGTGCCAGCAGCTTAGTCATCTTGTCGGACTACACAGATACGCAGTATTTT. The variable domain in full, completed from reference TRBV5-8 and TRBJ2-3, reads EAGVTQSPTHLIKTRGQQATLRCSPISGHTSVYWYQQALGLGLQFLLWYDEGEERNRGNFPPRFSGRQFPNYSSELNVNALELEDSALYLCASSLVILSDYTDTQYFGPGTRLTVL.

This clone turned up a few times. This chain uses TRBV12-5 with TRBJ1-1, with TRBD1 matching 8 bases. This CDR3 comprises 14 residues. Unmatched junction bases numbered 8, after V lost 4 bases and J lost 7 bases. Germline loops: CDR1 LGHNT, CDR2 FRNRAP. CDR3 nucleotides: TGTGCTAGTGGTTCGAGGACAGGGAAGAGTGAAGCTTTCTTT. Residues: CASGSRTGKSEAFF.

The chain employs TRBV2 and TRBJ2-7; 8 bases align to TRBD2. The junction had 9 bases not matched to a gene; V was cut back by 4 bases and J by 7 bases. The germline CDR1 and CDR2 sequences are SNHLY and FYNNEI. The length of the CDR3 is 14 residues. The CDR3: CASSGERETGEQYF. The CDR3 nucleotides are TGTGCCAGCAGTGGTGAGCGGGAGACGGGGGAGCAGTACTTC.

V and J are TRBV5-1 and TRBJ2-7; no clear D. The CDR3 consists of 12 residues. V lost 4 bases, J lost 0 bases, and 5 bases lay in between. Looked up from germline, CDR1 is SGHRS and CDR2 is YFSETQ. CDR3 sequence: CASSGSSYEQYF. CDR3 nucleotides: TGCGCCAGCAGCGGCAGCTCCTACGAGCAGTACTTC.

The J gene is TRBJ2-7, the V gene TRBV6-1, with D maybe TRBD1 (6 bases). From germline, CDR1 is MNHNS and CDR2 SASEGT. The CDR3 consists of 15 residues. With 3 bases removed from V and 5 bases from J, the gap between germline ends came to 17 bases. The CDR3 DNA reads as TGTGCCAGCAGTGAGGGGGCGGTGGTTTTAAACGAGCAGTACTTC. It is translated as CASSEGAVVLNEQYF.

V and J are TRBV28 and TRBJ2-7, with no clear D. The ends were cut back, 2 bases at V and 2 bases at J, with 7 bases in the middle. CDR1 and CDR2 (germline): MDHEN, SYDVKM. The CDR3 is made up of 13 amino acids. CDR3: CASSLEQAYEQYF. The CDR3 DNA reads as TGTGCCAGCAGTTTAGAGCAAGCCTACGAGCAGTACTTC.

The rearrangement links TRBV19 to TRBJ2-7; 7 bases are shared with TRBD1. The CDR3 is 14 amino acids. The J segment lost 2 bases and the V segment lost 7 bases, leaving 8 bases of the junction unmatched. The germline gives CDR1 LNHDA, CDR2 SQIVND (reference sequence). For the CDR3, the DNA is TGTGCCAGTAAAAGGGACAGAACCGCCTACGAGCAGTACTTC. This encodes CASKRDRTAYEQYF.

The chain has TRBV5-1 and TRBJ2-7; D is possibly TRBD2 (6 bases). Germline V gives CDR1 SGHRS, CDR2 YFSETQ. V was cut by 2 bases and J by 3 bases, with 15 bases left in between. The CDR3 has 15 residues. For the CDR3, the DNA is TGCGCCAGCAGCTTTGACACCCTGGGACTCTACGAGCAGTACTTC. Encoded protein: CASSFDTLGLYEQYF.

The rearrangement links TRBV5-1 to TRBJ2-5; 12 bases agree with TRBD1. The better agreement between TRBJ2-7 and the DNA end casts doubt on the J call. Germline CDR1 SGHRS, CDR2 YFSETQ. This CDR3 spans 15 amino acids. CDR3 sequence reads: CASSFLGTGGDEQYF. As DNA, the CDR3 is TGCGCCAGCAGCTTTCTGGGGACAGGGGGCGACGAGCAGTACTTC.

This chain connects TRBV13 to TRBJ2-1, with 11 positions matching TRBD2. Germline V gives CDR1 PRHDT, CDR2 FYEKMQ (reference sequence). There are 20 residues in the CDR3. The V gene end was trimmed by 5 bases and the J gene end by 0 bases; junction bases not matched to a gene: 15. The CDR3 loop is CASSLYARLAGRSSYNEQFF. Written as DNA, the CDR3 is TGTGCCAGCAGCCTGTACGCGAGACTAGCGGGGAGGAGCTCCTACAATGAGCAGTTCTTC.

The genes are TRBV7-8 and TRBJ2-7; 9 bases match TRBD2. This CDR3 region has 14 residues. From germline, CDR1 is SGHVS and CDR2 FQNEAQ. Trimming took 5 bases from V and 2 from J; bases not matched to a gene: 4. The CDR3 DNA sequence: TGTGCCAGCAGCGTTTCTAGCGGGGCCTACGAGCAGTACTTC. As protein: CASSVSSGAYEQYF.